This TCR beta chain was obtained from a study of shared T cell receptors in the human thymus. Sequencing was performed with immunoSEQ multiplex PCR; in TCRdb, only in-frame clones are kept and a portion is missing. The table has about 400,000 clones, 95% seen once; the top ten hold approximately 0.02%. Germline CDR1 reads MNHEY; CDR2 reads SVGAGI. Trimming left V 7 bases short and J 9 bases short, with 12 bases between. The CDR3 spans 11 residues. The chain links TRBV6-5 to TRBJ1-1; D call uncertain. What was sequenced was thymocytes. The receptor comes from a human donor. The CDR3: CASNGREQAFF. The CDR3, as DNA: TGTGCCAGCAATGGGAGGGAACAAGCTTTCTTT.